Listed below are T cell receptor beta chains from one sample, sequenced in a study of T cell responses to AZD1222 COVID-19 vaccine. Clones were read by immunoSEQ multiplex PCR, and TCRdb kept only the in-frame ones, dropping some. This sample yields roughly 58,000 clones, of which 85% are seen a single time; around 20% belongs to the top ten. Material: peripheral blood, obtained on day 0 of MenACWY control vaccination. The receptors here all came from an adult in good health. Both conserved end residues are part of each CDR3. Each record gives: clone size, V gene, J gene, D gene, CDR3 protein, CDR3 DNA. A D gene is named only where the DNA matches it firmly. For some rows the clone size is stated as once, few or many, or as a class when expanded; others skip it.

-,TRBV29-1,TRBJ1-1,-,CSVASGNTEAFF,TGCAGCGTTGCATCTGGGAACACTGAAGCTTTCTTT
-,TRBV6-5,TRBJ2-3,-,CASSPVAPATQYF,TGTGCCAGCTCCCCTGTGGCTCCGGCTACGCAGTATTTT
-,TRBV4-2,TRBJ2-3,-,CASSQRLSEYSTDTQYF,TGTGCCAGCAGCCAAAGGCTTAGCGAGTATAGCACAGATACGCAGTATTTT
-,TRBV7-8,TRBJ2-3,-,CASSRGDTQYF,TGTGCCAGCAGCCGAGGGGATACGCAGTATTTT
-,TRBV9,TRBJ2-1,TRBD2,CASSALGTSDNEQFF,TGTGCCAGCAGCGCCCTCGGGACTAGCGACAATGAGCAGTTCTTC
once,TRBV28,TRBJ1-5,TRBD1,CASSLRTGGANQPQHF,TGTGCCAGCAGCTTAAGGACAGGGGGCGCAAATCAGCCCCAGCATTTT
-,TRBV30,TRBJ1-5,-,CAWQGPTDGNNQPQHF,TGTGCCTGGCAAGGACCCACTGACGGGAACAATCAGCCCCAGCATTTT
once,TRBV28,TRBJ2-6,-,CASSSGGAGANVLTF,TGTGCCAGCAGTTCCGGTGGGGCTGGGGCCAACGTCCTGACTTTC
-,TRBV7-2,TRBJ2-7,TRBD2,CASSLEAREENEQYF,TGTGCCAGCAGCTTAGAGGCGCGGGAGGAGAACGAGCAGTACTTC
-,TRBV5-1,TRBJ1-2,-,CASSPDRGYGYTF,TGCGCCAGCAGCCCCGACAGAGGCTATGGCTACACCTTC
-,TRBV6-5,TRBJ1-2,-,CASEEGTFYGYTF,TGTGCCAGCGAGGAGGGGACGTTTTATGGCTACACCTTC
-,TRBV6-6,TRBJ1-3,-,CASNLLSGNTIYF,TGTGCCAGCAACTTACTCTCTGGAAACACCATATATTTT
-,TRBV28,TRBJ2-5,-,CASRPAGKPQETQYF,TGTGCCAGCAGACCCGCCGGGAAGCCACAAGAGACCCAGTACTTC
once,TRBV27,TRBJ1-5,TRBD1,CASSLSGWTGGLRAQHF,TGTGCCAGCAGTTTAAGTGGGTGGACAGGGGGCCTGAGAGCCCAGCATTTT
once,TRBV5-6,TRBJ1-5,-,CASSTWTASNQPQHF,TGTGCCAGCAGCACGTGGACAGCTAGCAATCAGCCCCAGCATTTT
-,TRBV21-1,TRBJ2-4,-,CASSKDRREDAKNIQYF,TGTGCCAGCAGCAAAGACAGGCGGGAGGACGCCAAAAACATTCAGTACTTC
-,TRBV4-3,TRBJ2-2,-,CASSQDVLGYGELFF,TGCGCCAGCAGCCAAGATGTGCTGGGTTACGGGGAGCTGTTTTTT
few,TRBV6-5,TRBJ2-7,-,CASRGGQVSSYEQYF,TGTGCCAGCAGGGGAGGACAGGTGAGCTCCTACGAGCAGTACTTC
-,TRBV7-9,TRBJ2-2,TRBD1,CASSWDSNTGELFF,TGTGCCAGCAGCTGGGACAGCAACACCGGGGAGCTGTTTTTT
-,TRBV13,TRBJ2-1,-,CASSLEGDNNEQFF,TGTGCCAGCAGCTTAGAGGGGGATAACAATGAGCAGTTCTTC
-,TRBV10-3,TRBJ2-1,-,CAISAENSYNEQFF,TGTGCCATCAGTGCGGAGAACTCCTACAATGAGCAGTTCTTC
-,TRBV7-2,TRBJ1-2,-,CASSLDGLGGYTF,TGTGCCAGCAGCTTAGATGGGTTGGGTGGCTACACCTTC
few,TRBV6-1,TRBJ1-5,-,CASSESRLSNQPQHF,TGTGCCAGCAGTGAATCCCGCCTTAGCAATCAGCCCCAGCATTTT
-,TRBV6-5,TRBJ2-3,-,CASWAKSTDTQYF,TGTGCCAGCTGGGCGAAAAGCACAGATACGCAGTATTTT
once,TRBV18,TRBJ1-2,-,CASSPPFSGIGGYTF,TGTGCCAGCTCACCACCGTTTTCAGGGATCGGTGGCTACACCTTC
-,TRBV6-5,TRBJ1-3,-,CASEDGNSGNTIYF,TGTGCCAGCGAGGACGGAAACTCTGGAAACACCATATATTTT
-,TRBV28,TRBJ2-7,-,CASSPHRPSYEQYF,TGTGCCAGCAGCCCACACCGGCCCTCTTACGAGCAGTACTTC
once,TRBV30,TRBJ2-7,TRBD1,CAYDRNRGTGEQYF,TGTGCCTACGACCGAAACAGGGGAACCGGCGAGCAGTACTTC
-,TRBV6-5,TRBJ1-1,-,CASSYMAGDGNTEAFF,TGTGCCAGCAGTTACATGGCAGGGGATGGGAACACTGAAGCTTTCTTT
-,TRBV5-1,TRBJ2-7,-,CASSLGKSGHHEQYF,TGCGCCAGCAGCTTGGGTAAGAGTGGGCATCACGAGCAGTACTTC
-,TRBV6-1,TRBJ1-3,-,CASSEIDLAGNTIYF,TGTGCCAGCAGTGAAATAGACTTAGCAGGAAACACCATATATTTT
once,TRBV30,TRBJ1-5,-,CAWRAKIGGTRGNQPQHF,TGTGCCTGGAGAGCGAAGATAGGGGGGACCCGAGGCAATCAGCCCCAGCATTTT
-,TRBV2,TRBJ1-1,-,CASSERGGGLEAFF,TGTGCCAGCAGTGAACGGGGCGGCGGGCTTGAAGCTTTCTTT